This paragraph reports one T cell receptor (beta chain). What it recognizes is unknown. This sample was taken from a study of T cell repertoires in cytomegalovirus infection. About the research overall: Based on public TCR beta signatures, there were indications of CMV infection and of a matching HLA type. The study, taken as a whole, reports: CMV carriers having the relevant HLA were flagged by cumulative public TCR beta family frequency.

TCRdb processed the reads anew with MiXCR; each CDR3 protein has one entry. The data contain a few hundred thousand distinct CDR3 sequences, 30% to 40% of them singletons. Germline V gives CDR1 KGHDR, CDR2 SFDVKD. The CDR3 spans 14 residues. With 5 bases clipped from V and 7 bases from J, the junction kept 5 bases outside the gene matches. The source material was cultured PBMCs, sampled from culture after CMV antigen stimulation. The chain is built from TRBV24-1 and TRBJ2-1; the match to TRBD2 covers 9 bases. The receptor was derived from a human donor in good health (CMV status not recorded). Some clones in this sample may be carry-over from other donors' samples. CDR3 residues: CATSGLAGANEQFF. As DNA, the CDR3 is TGTGCCACCAGTGGTTTAGCGGGAGCTAATGAGCAGTTCTTC.